These T cell receptor beta chains were read from a single sample in a study of sequential checkpoint blockade in melanoma. Libraries were prepared by immunoSEQ multiplex PCR; TCRdb keeps only in-frame clonotypes and omits some of them. The sample holds around 4,500 clones, 24% seen once. The specimen comprised tumor tissue (inferred from file names), sampled from a patient given nivolumab and ipilimumab in sequence. These receptors were obtained from a human donor with melanoma. CDR3s include the opening cysteine and the closing phenylalanine or tryptophan. D genes are given only for firm matches. Clone size is not always given. Where it is, it says once, few, many or a class for expanded clones.

J gene: TRBJ2-2; D gene: -; clone size: few; V gene: TRBV6-8; CDR3 protein: CASSDGGDTGELFF; CDR3 DNA: TGTGCCAGCAGTGACGGGGGCGACACCGGGGAGCTGTTTTTT
J gene: TRBJ1-2; D gene: TRBD1; clone size: medium-sized; V gene: TRBV9; CDR3 protein: CASSPFGTDYGYTF; CDR3 DNA: TGTGCCAGCAGCCCCTTCGGGACAGACTATGGCTACACCTTC
J gene: TRBJ2-4; D gene: TRBD2; clone size: -; V gene: TRBV18; CDR3 protein: CASSPPGGTKNIQYF; CDR3 DNA: TGTGCCAGCTCACCCCCCGGGGGGACCAAAAACATTCAGTACTTC
J gene: TRBJ1-5; D gene: TRBD1; clone size: -; V gene: TRBV15; CDR3 protein: CATSRDLGTASNQPQHF; CDR3 DNA: TGTGCCACCAGCAGAGATCTGGGGACAGCAAGCAATCAGCCCCAGCATTTT
J gene: TRBJ1-1; D gene: TRBD1; clone size: few; V gene: TRBV6-8; CDR3 protein: CASSYSGQWNMNTEAFF; CDR3 DNA: TGTGCCAGCAGTTATTCGGGACAGTGGAATATGAACACTGAAGCTTTCTTT
J gene: TRBJ2-5; D gene: -; clone size: -; V gene: TRBV6-8; CDR3 protein: CAISVGDWLQETQYF; CDR3 DNA: TGTGCCATCAGTGTAGGGGACTGGCTACAAGAGACCCAGTACTTC
J gene: TRBJ2-7; D gene: -; clone size: -; V gene: TRBV11-3; CDR3 protein: CASSSTFSRGWEQYF; CDR3 DNA: TGTGCCAGCAGCTCCACCTTCTCCAGGGGATGGGAGCAGTACTTC
J gene: TRBJ1-4; D gene: -; clone size: -; V gene: TRBV29-1; CDR3 protein: CSVYRSVGPDRKLFF; CDR3 DNA: TGCAGCGTTTACCGATCGGTCGGGCCCGATCGGAAACTGTTTTTT
J gene: TRBJ1-5; D gene: -; clone size: -; V gene: TRBV19; CDR3 protein: CASSMAQGYRFQPQHF; CDR3 DNA: TGTGCCAGTAGTATGGCACAGGGATATCGTTTTCAGCCCCAGCATTTT
J gene: TRBJ1-3; D gene: -; clone size: -; V gene: TRBV18; CDR3 protein: CASSRETQGNTIYF; CDR3 DNA: TGTGCCAGCTCACGGGAGACTCAAGGAAACACCATATATTTT
J gene: TRBJ2-3; D gene: -; clone size: few; V gene: TRBV23-1; CDR3 protein: CASSQDTEHTQYF; CDR3 DNA: TGCGCCAGCAGCCAAGATACAGAACATACGCAGTATTTT
J gene: TRBJ1-2; D gene: -; clone size: -; V gene: TRBV9; CDR3 protein: CASSPTGAGPYGYTF; CDR3 DNA: TGTGCCAGCAGCCCTACTGGTGCAGGGCCCTATGGCTACACCTTC
J gene: TRBJ2-6; D gene: TRBD2; clone size: -; V gene: TRBV18; CDR3 protein: CASSPGLAGASGANVLTF; CDR3 DNA: TGTGCCAGCTCACCAGGACTAGCGGGGGCCTCTGGGGCCAACGTCCTGACTTTC
J gene: TRBJ1-1; D gene: -; clone size: many; V gene: TRBV11-3; CDR3 protein: CASSPRWQLDTEAFF; CDR3 DNA: TGTGCCAGCAGCCCCAGGTGGCAGTTGGACACTGAAGCTTTCTTT
J gene: TRBJ2-7; D gene: TRBD1; clone size: many; V gene: TRBV11-3; CDR3 protein: CASSPSPGQGTGEQYF; CDR3 DNA: TGTGCCAGCAGCCCGTCTCCGGGACAGGGGACCGGTGAGCAGTACTTC
J gene: TRBJ2-2; D gene: -; clone size: medium-sized; V gene: TRBV6-8; CDR3 protein: CASSRDIGKSGELFF; CDR3 DNA: TGTGCCAGCAGTCGGGACATTGGCAAATCCGGGGAGCTGTTTTTT
J gene: TRBJ2-1; D gene: TRBD2; clone size: few; V gene: TRBV9; CDR3 protein: CASSDLAGGHEQFF; CDR3 DNA: TGTGCCAGCAGCGATCTCGCGGGAGGTCATGAGCAGTTCTTC
J gene: TRBJ2-1; D gene: -; clone size: -; V gene: TRBV9; CDR3 protein: CASSVGYNEQFF; CDR3 DNA: TGTGCCAGCAGCGTAGGGTACAATGAGCAGTTCTTC
J gene: TRBJ1-2; D gene: -; clone size: once; V gene: TRBV19; CDR3 protein: CASSIVQAAGLIGYTF; CDR3 DNA: TGTGCCAGTAGTATAGTGCAGGCGGCGGGACTGATCGGCTACACCTTC
J gene: TRBJ2-1; D gene: -; clone size: few; V gene: TRBV19; CDR3 protein: CASRAGTGTYNEQFF; CDR3 DNA: TGTGCCAGTAGGGCCGGGACGGGAACCTACAATGAGCAGTTCTTC
J gene: TRBJ2-7; D gene: TRBD2; clone size: -; V gene: TRBV19; CDR3 protein: CASSEAGGLEQYF; CDR3 DNA: TGTGCCAGTAGTGAAGCGGGAGGGCTCGAGCAGTACTTC
J gene: TRBJ2-1; D gene: -; clone size: -; V gene: TRBV30; CDR3 protein: CAWSPIEVQFF; CDR3 DNA: TGTGCCTGGAGTCCTATCGAAGTGCAGTTCTTC
J gene: TRBJ2-1; D gene: TRBD2; clone size: -; V gene: TRBV15; CDR3 protein: CATSRDPSGRYNEQFF; CDR3 DNA: TGTGCCACCAGCAGAGATCCGAGCGGGAGATACAATGAGCAGTTCTTC
J gene: TRBJ2-1; D gene: -; clone size: -; V gene: TRBV9; CDR3 protein: CASSVAILARDNEQFF; CDR3 DNA: TGTGCCAGCAGCGTAGCCATCCTAGCGAGGGACAATGAGCAGTTCTTC
J gene: TRBJ1-2; D gene: -; clone size: -; V gene: TRBV28; CDR3 protein: CASSPLDGGYGYTF; CDR3 DNA: TGTGCCAGCAGTCCCCTTGACGGAGGCTATGGCTACACCTTC
J gene: TRBJ2-7; D gene: -; clone size: -; V gene: TRBV6-8; CDR3 protein: CASSGGQFYEQYF; CDR3 DNA: TGTGCCAGCAGTGGAGGACAGTTCTACGAGCAGTACTTC
J gene: TRBJ1-6; D gene: -; clone size: -; V gene: TRBV2; CDR3 protein: CASRQLTSYNSPLHF; CDR3 DNA: TGTGCCAGCAGACAATTGACGTCCTATAATTCACCCCTCCACTTT
J gene: TRBJ2-3; D gene: TRBD2; clone size: -; V gene: TRBV19; CDR3 protein: CASSLGAGGVGTQYF; CDR3 DNA: TGTGCCAGTAGCCTGGGAGCGGGAGGGGTCGGTACGCAGTATTTT
J gene: TRBJ2-1; D gene: TRBD2; clone size: once; V gene: TRBV18; CDR3 protein: CASSPPAADAGGRGSYNEQFF; CDR3 DNA: TGTGCCAGCTCACCCCCCGCCGCGGATGCGGGGGGACGGGGCTCCTACAATGAGCAGTTCTTC
J gene: TRBJ1-1; D gene: TRBD1; clone size: many; V gene: TRBV11-3; CDR3 protein: CASSPQGVYTEAFF; CDR3 DNA: TGTGCCAGCAGCCCCCAGGGGGTGTACACTGAAGCTTTCTTT
J gene: TRBJ1-5; D gene: TRBD1; clone size: medium-sized; V gene: TRBV6-8; CDR3 protein: CASSSLTGANQPQHF; CDR3 DNA: TGTGCCAGCAGCTCACTAACAGGGGCGAATCAGCCCCAGCATTTT
J gene: TRBJ2-3; D gene: TRBD2; clone size: many; V gene: TRBV7-2; CDR3 protein: CASSTTSGERDTQYF; CDR3 DNA: TGTGCCAGCAGTACGACTAGCGGGGAACGTGATACGCAGTATTTT
J gene: TRBJ1-1; D gene: -; clone size: many; V gene: TRBV11-3; CDR3 protein: CASSLGPGENTEAFF; CDR3 DNA: TGTGCCAGCAGCTTAGGGCCAGGGGAGAACACTGAAGCTTTCTTT
J gene: TRBJ1-3; D gene: -; clone size: -; V gene: TRBV21-1; CDR3 protein: CASSIDQDSGNTIYF; CDR3 DNA: TGTGCCAGCAGCATCGATCAGGACTCTGGAAACACCATATATTTT
J gene: TRBJ1-6; D gene: TRBD1; clone size: -; V gene: TRBV19; CDR3 protein: CASSITGQNSPLHF; CDR3 DNA: TGTGCCAGTAGTATTACGGGACAGAATTCACCCCTCCACTTT
J gene: TRBJ1-4; D gene: TRBD1; clone size: few; V gene: TRBV11-3; CDR3 protein: CASSSPSRTGGEDEKLFF; CDR3 DNA: TGTGCCAGCAGCTCACCGAGCCGGACAGGGGGAGAAGATGAAAAACTGTTTTTT
J gene: TRBJ1-1; D gene: TRBD1; clone size: many; V gene: TRBV11-3; CDR3 protein: CASSLNSRGETNTEAFF; CDR3 DNA: TGTGCCAGCAGCTTAAACAGCAGGGGGGAGACGAACACTGAAGCTTTCTTT
J gene: TRBJ1-1; D gene: TRBD1; clone size: -; V gene: TRBV25-1; CDR3 protein: CATTTAQGKAFF; CDR3 DNA: TGTGCCACTACCACGGCACAGGGGAAAGCTTTCTTT
J gene: TRBJ1-5; D gene: -; clone size: -; V gene: TRBV19; CDR3 protein: CASSIASNQPQHF; CDR3 DNA: TGTGCCAGTAGTATAGCCTCTAATCAGCCCCAGCATTTT
J gene: TRBJ1-1; D gene: -; clone size: -; V gene: TRBV19; CDR3 protein: CASSLSLTYWGNTEAFF; CDR3 DNA: TGTGCCAGTAGTCTTTCCCTAACATACTGGGGGAACACTGAAGCTTTCTTT
J gene: TRBJ1-3; D gene: -; clone size: large; V gene: TRBV11-3; CDR3 protein: CASSIDQDSGNTIYF; CDR3 DNA: TGTGCCAGCAGCATCGATCAGGACTCTGGAAACACCATATATTTT
J gene: TRBJ1-1; D gene: TRBD1; clone size: -; V gene: TRBV30; CDR3 protein: CAWSVYGQGNTEAFF; CDR3 DNA: TGTGCCTGGAGTGTTTATGGACAGGGAAACACTGAAGCTTTCTTT
J gene: TRBJ2-2; D gene: TRBD2; clone size: few; V gene: TRBV6-8; CDR3 protein: CASSRTGRAGELFF; CDR3 DNA: TGTGCCAGCAGCAGGACCGGGAGGGCCGGGGAGCTGTTTTTT
J gene: TRBJ1-1; D gene: TRBD1; clone size: few; V gene: TRBV12-5; CDR3 protein: CASTPQGALANTEAFF; CDR3 DNA: TGTGCCAGCACCCCCCAGGGGGCATTGGCGAACACTGAAGCTTTCTTT
J gene: TRBJ2-1; D gene: TRBD2; clone size: -; V gene: TRBV29-1; CDR3 protein: CSAGLAGYEQFF; CDR3 DNA: TGCAGCGCGGGACTAGCGGGGTATGAGCAGTTCTTC